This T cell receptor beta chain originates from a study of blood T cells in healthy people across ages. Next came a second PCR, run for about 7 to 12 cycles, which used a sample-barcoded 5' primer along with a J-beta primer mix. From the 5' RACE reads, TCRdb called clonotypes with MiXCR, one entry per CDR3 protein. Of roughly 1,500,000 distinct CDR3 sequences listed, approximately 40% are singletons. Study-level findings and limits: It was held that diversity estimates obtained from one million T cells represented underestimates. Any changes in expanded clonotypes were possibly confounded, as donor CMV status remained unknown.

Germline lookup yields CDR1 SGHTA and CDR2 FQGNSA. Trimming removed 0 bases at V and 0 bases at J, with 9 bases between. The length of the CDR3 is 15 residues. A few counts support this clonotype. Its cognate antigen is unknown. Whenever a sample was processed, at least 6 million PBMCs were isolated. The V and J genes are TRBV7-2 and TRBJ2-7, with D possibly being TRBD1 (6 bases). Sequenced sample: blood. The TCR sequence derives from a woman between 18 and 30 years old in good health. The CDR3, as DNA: TGTGCCAGCAGCTTAGCGGTCAGGGGCTCCTACGAGCAGTACTTC. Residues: CASSLAVRGSYEQYF.